This T cell receptor beta chain was recorded in a study of T cells in Graves' hyperthyroidism and ophthalmopathy. General study results and limits: Ophthalmopathy was distinguished from stable hyperthyroidism by 13 V-J signatures.

Any patient presenting with uncontrolled infection, other autoimmune disease, pregnancy or lactation was left out. With 6 bases removed from V and 6 bases from J, the gap between germline ends came to 18 bases. CDR3 length: 14 amino acids. The V gene's germline CDR1 is MDHEN and CDR2 SYDVKM. TCR beta CDR3 regions were amplified from RNA transcripts. The HTBI primer set served for first-round RT-PCR of the TCR CDR3. TCRdb reanalysed the multiplex PCR reads using MiXCR and keeps one entry per CDR3 protein. The sample includes roughly 250,000 distinct CDR3 sequences, roughly 15% of them seen just once. At least ten counts were recorded for this clonotype. No antigen is known for it.

The chain employs TRBV28 and TRBJ2-7; D is uncertain. Sequencing input: blood. The TCR originated in a woman aged 40 to 55 with Graves' hyperthyroidism that later progressed to Graves' ophthalmopathy. The CDR3 sequence is CASSFMRLGSEQYF. DNA of the CDR3: TGTGCCAGCAGCTTTATGCGGTTAGGGTCCGAGCAGTACTTC.